This TCR beta chain was retrieved from a study of cytomegalovirus exposure and HLA in healthy donors. The PCR had 60 Vbeta and 13 Jbeta primers. Clones were read by immunoSEQ multiplex PCR, and TCRdb kept only the in-frame ones, dropping some. The table lists tens of thousands of clones. Study-level results: CMV antigen specificity of three CMV-associated chains was confirmed in vitro. Cytomegalovirus association was assigned to approximately 160 TCR beta chains. In a later analysis, an Asian-associated ancestry cluster reportedly showed fewer N-insertions than the roughly 690-donor mean.

V shed 5 bases and J 2 bases; nucleotides not matched to a gene: 9. The CDR3 spans 17 residues. In germline, CDR1 is MNHEY, CDR2 SMNVEV (reference sequence). To note about this clone: Its matching antigen is unknown.

This TCR was sampled from a man under 40 in good health and CMV-seropositive. This chain links TRBV27 with TRBJ2-6, with 7 bases matching TRBD2. The specimen sequenced was PBMCs. CDR3 sequence (DNA): TGTGCCAGCAGTCGACGGGGGGAGCCCGCTGGGGCCAACGTCCTGACTTTC. It is translated as CASSRRGEPAGANVLTF.